Presented here are 16 T cell receptor beta chains from one specimen sequenced in a study of Ad26.COV2.S vaccination and SARS-CoV-2 variants. Profiling relied on immunoSEQ multiplex PCR, and the TCRdb table lists in-frame clones only, not all of them. The sample has 380,000 or so clones, 83% seen once. The treatment was: some 19 received Ad26.COV2.S at low or high dose, single or two shots; roughly five received placebo; per-sample allocation not given. Sampling took place 63 days after the first vaccine or placebo injection. The material sequenced was peripheral blood, taken in a trial of Ad26.COV2.S vaccine versus placebo. All receptors derive from a person aged 18 to 59 who received the Ad26.COV2.S COVID-19 vaccine or a placebo.

The table lists this clone with a few counts. The V call is TRBV27, the J call TRBJ1-5; D is perhaps TRBD1 (6 bases). The germline gives CDR1 MNHEY, CDR2 SMNVEV (reference sequence). V was shortened by 3 bases and J by 7 bases, with 13 bases between the two germline ends. The CDR3 covers 14 residues. The CDR3 coding sequence is TGTGCCAGCAGTTTTGGGCAGGGGAGCCAGCCCCAGCATTTT. Translated, it gives CASSFGQGSQPQHF.

The V and J genes are TRBV6-6 and TRBJ1-1; maybe TRBD1 (6 bases). In germline, CDR1 is MNHNY, CDR2 SVGAGI (reference sequence). With 9 bases removed from V and 4 bases from J, the gap between germline ends came to 15 bases. This CDR3 has 13 residues. The CDR3 spells CASDRRGTTEAFF. In nucleotides, the CDR3 is TGTGCCAGTGACAGGCGAGGGACCACTGAAGCTTTCTTT.

This chain uses TRBV11-3 with TRBJ1-4; D is unclear. Germline V gene lookup returns CDR1 SGHNT and CDR2 YENEEA. Trimming removed 4 bases at V and 4 bases at J, with 13 bases between. This CDR3 is built from 15 residues. The chain's CDR3 is CASSYHRRSNEKLFF. The CDR3 DNA sequence: TGTGCCAGCAGCTACCATCGACGGAGTAATGAAAAACTGTTTTTT.

The V and J genes are TRBV18 and TRBJ2-7; D remains ambiguous. CDR3 length equals 15 residues. From germline, CDR1 is KGHSH and CDR2 LQKENI. Trimming stripped 2 bases from V and 4 bases from J, with 15 bases between. CDR3 DNA: TGTGCCAGCTCACCAGTTCTGGTAAGGTTGTACGAGCAGTACTTC. Translating gives CASSPVLVRLYEQYF.

This clone has only one observation. V usage is TRBV5-1 and J usage is TRBJ2-3, with D possibly being TRBD2 (5 bases). The V end lost 4 bases, the J end lost 3 bases, and 9 bases lay between the germline ends. The CDR3 length is 13 residues. Germline CDR1 SGHRS, CDR2 YFSETQ. CDR3 sequence reads: CASSNGGTDTQYF. In nucleotides, the CDR3 is TGCGCCAGCAGCAACGGAGGAACAGATACGCAGTATTTT.

CDR3 nucleotide sequence: TGTGCCAGCAGTTACGGAGGGCAGGGGGCCTACGAGCAGTACTTC. Translated: CASSYGGQGAYEQYF. The J gene is TRBJ2-7, the V gene TRBV6-5; D is perhaps TRBD1 (7 bases). The V end lost 2 bases, the J end lost 2 bases, and 13 bases lay between the germline ends. Germline CDR1 is MNHEY and CDR2 is SVGAGI. The CDR3 loop spans 15 amino acids.

The chain has TRBV20-1 and TRBJ1-1; D gene uncertain. The germline CDR1 and CDR2 sequences are DFQATT and SNEGSKA (reference sequence). CDR3 length equals 15 residues. Trimming pared 3 bases from V and 1 base from J, leaving 15 bases between. CDR3 DNA: TGCAGTGCTAGTGAAATAGGACGGTGGAACACTGAAGCTTTCTTT. Translation: CSASEIGRWNTEAFF.

The V call is TRBV24-1, the J call TRBJ2-3; 9 positions match TRBD2. V was pared by 4 bases and J by 2 bases, with 9 bases of the junction left unmatched. Germline V lookup: CDR1 KGHDR, CDR2 SFDVKD. The length of the CDR3 is 17 residues. In nucleotides, the CDR3 is TGTGCCACCAGTGACGCGGGACTAGCAGAGAACACAGATACGCAGTATTTT. Translation gives CATSDAGLAENTDTQYF.

This chain uses TRBV27 with TRBJ2-1; no definite D call. Germline V gene lookup returns CDR1 MNHEY and CDR2 SMNVEV (reference sequence). Trimming removed 3 bases from V and 8 bases from J, with 8 bases in between. There are 12 residues in the CDR3. This chain's CDR3 is CASSFASDEQFF. CDR3 DNA: TGTGCCAGCAGTTTTGCCTCAGATGAGCAGTTCTTC.

V is TRBV13 and J is TRBJ2-3; 8 bases align to TRBD2. Looked up from germline, CDR1 is PRHDT and CDR2 is FYEKMQ (reference sequence). The CDR3 spans 17 residues. The junction had 13 bases not matched to a gene; V was cut back by 5 bases and J by 3 bases. The CDR3 region is CASSIRVAGRGTDTQYF. In DNA form, the CDR3 reads TGTGCCAGCAGCATCCGGGTAGCGGGGAGGGGTACAGATACGCAGTATTTT.

The chain is built from TRBV5-1 and TRBJ1-6; D is undetermined. CDR1 is SGHRS and CDR2 is YFSETQ in the germline V gene. V was cut by 0 bases and J by 1 base, with 8 bases left in between. This CDR3 comprises 16 residues. CDR3 residues: CASSLGGASYNSPLHF. The CDR3 bases are TGCGCCAGCAGCTTGGGGGGAGCGTCCTATAATTCACCCCTCCACTTT.

The CDR3 nucleotides are TGTGCCAGTGTAGGGGGAGGCGCGCCCTACGAGCAGTACTTC. Translating gives CASVGGGAPYEQYF. The chain combines TRBV19 with TRBJ2-7, with D perhaps TRBD1 or TRBD2 (6 bases each). Trimming pared 8 bases from V and 2 bases from J, leaving 16 bases between. The CDR3 has 14 amino acids. The V gene's germline CDR1 is LNHDA and CDR2 SQIVND (reference sequence).

The chain combines TRBV11-2 with TRBJ2-1, with a tentative D call TRBD2 (5 bases). Trimming took 1 base from V and 3 from J, leaving 13 bases between them. Germline lookup yields CDR1 SGHAT and CDR2 FQNNGV. This CDR3 is built from 16 residues. In DNA form, the CDR3 reads TGTGCCAGCAGCTTAGGGTGGCGGGCCGACTACAATGAGCAGTTCTTC. Amino acids: CASSLGWRADYNEQFF.

The chain combines TRBV29-1 with TRBJ1-1; D remains ambiguous. This CDR3 is built from 13 residues. V lost 1 base, J lost 2 bases, and 8 bases lay in between. Germline CDR1 is SQVTM and CDR2 is ANQGSEA. The CDR3: CSVEGSPNTEAFF. Here the CDR3 DNA reads TGCAGCGTTGAAGGCAGCCCAAACACTGAAGCTTTCTTT.

This chain uses TRBV5-5 with TRBJ2-2; D not certain. V was pared by 0 bases and J by 0 bases, with 6 bases between. The CDR3 runs to 15 residues. Germline-derived CDR1 and CDR2 are SGHKS and YYEKEE (reference sequence). The CDR3 sequence: CASSLGGTNTGELFF. CDR3 in DNA: TGTGCCAGCAGCTTGGGCGGTACGAACACCGGGGAGCTGTTTTTT.

The chain employs TRBV15 and TRBJ2-5; 8 bases match TRBD2. The ends lost 3 bases at V and 5 bases at J; junction bases unmatched: 5. In germline, CDR1 is LNHNV, CDR2 YYDKDF (reference sequence). CDR3 length equals 14 residues. The CDR3 sequence is CATSSGGAGETQYF. In DNA form, the CDR3 reads TGTGCCACCAGCAGCGGGGGGGCGGGGGAGACCCAGTACTTC.